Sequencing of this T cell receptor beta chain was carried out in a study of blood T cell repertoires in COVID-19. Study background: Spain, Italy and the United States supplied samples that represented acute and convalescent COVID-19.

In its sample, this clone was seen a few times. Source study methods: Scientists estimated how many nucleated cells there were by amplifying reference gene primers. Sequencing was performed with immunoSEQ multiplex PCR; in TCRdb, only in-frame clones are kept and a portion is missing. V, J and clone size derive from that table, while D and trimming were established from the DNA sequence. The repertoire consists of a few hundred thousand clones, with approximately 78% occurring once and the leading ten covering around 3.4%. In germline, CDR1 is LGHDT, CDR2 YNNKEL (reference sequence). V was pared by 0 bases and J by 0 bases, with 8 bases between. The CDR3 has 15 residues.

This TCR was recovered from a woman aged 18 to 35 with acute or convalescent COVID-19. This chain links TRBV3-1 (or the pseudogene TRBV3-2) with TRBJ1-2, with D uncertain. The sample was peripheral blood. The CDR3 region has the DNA TGTGCCAGCAGCCAAGAGGTGGGCACTAACTATGGCTACACCTTC. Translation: CASSQEVGTNYGYTF.